The 3 T cell receptor beta chains in this list originate from one sample, sequenced in a study of regulatory T cells in long-lasting Graves disease. Time point meaning: newly diagnosed GD, antithyroid drugs for less than 3 months. With RNA extracted from PBMCs as input, the TCR library was made. With iRepertoire HTBI primers and Arm-PCR of CDR3 regions, TCR beta libraries were built. TCRdb fed the multiplex PCR reads into MiXCR, producing one record per CDR3 protein. This table holds a few hundred thousand distinct CDR3 sequences, 15% found once. These sequences were also reported in another study, on T cells in Graves' hyperthyroidism and ophthalmopathy.

The sample here was peripheral blood mononuclear cells (PBMCs), taken at new diagnosis, from a patient treated with antithyroid drugs. The receptors were sampled from a woman aged 40 to 50 with Graves disease.

This clonotype has at least ten counts. The V gene is TRBV19, the J gene TRBJ2-1, with 8 bases matching TRBD2. V shed 9 bases and J 4 bases; nucleotides not matched to a gene: 5. Germline CDR1 reads LNHDA; CDR2 reads SQIVND (reference sequence). The CDR3 is 13 residues long. CDR3 DNA: TGTGCCAGCAGCGGGGGCGGATACAATGAGCAGTTCTTC. Amino acids: CASSGGGYNEQFF.

The chain is built from TRBV20-1 and TRBJ2-1; D is unresolved. CDR1 is DFQATT, CDR2 SNEGSKA, per germline (reference sequence). Trimming took 3 bases from V and 4 from J, leaving 10 bases between them. CDR3 size: 13 residues. The CDR3 loop is CSASARRYNEQFF. In DNA form, the CDR3 reads TGCAGTGCTAGTGCTCGACGTTACAATGAGCAGTTCTTC.

The chain joins TRBV3-1 to TRBJ1-2; D is possibly TRBD1 (5 bases). Germline assignment: CDR1 LGHDT and CDR2 YNNKEL (reference sequence). There are 14 residues in the CDR3. Trimming shortened V by 4 bases and J by 4 bases, and 13 bases separated the two germline ends. DNA of the CDR3: TGTGCCAGCAGCCCCCAGGGCGCGGGCTATGGCTACACCTTC. This codes for CASSPQGAGYGYTF.